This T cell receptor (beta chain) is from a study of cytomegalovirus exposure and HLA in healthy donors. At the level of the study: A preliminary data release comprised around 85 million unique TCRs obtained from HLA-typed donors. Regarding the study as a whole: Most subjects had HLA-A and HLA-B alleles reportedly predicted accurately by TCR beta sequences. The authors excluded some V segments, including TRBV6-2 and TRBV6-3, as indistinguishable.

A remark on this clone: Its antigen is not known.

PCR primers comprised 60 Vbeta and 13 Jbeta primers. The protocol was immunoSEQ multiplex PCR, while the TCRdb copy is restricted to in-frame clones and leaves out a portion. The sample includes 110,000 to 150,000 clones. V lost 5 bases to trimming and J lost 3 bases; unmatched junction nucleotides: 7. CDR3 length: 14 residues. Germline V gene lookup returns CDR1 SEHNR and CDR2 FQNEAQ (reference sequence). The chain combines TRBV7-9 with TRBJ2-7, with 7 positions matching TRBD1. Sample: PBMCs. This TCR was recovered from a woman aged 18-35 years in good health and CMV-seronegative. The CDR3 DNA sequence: TGTGCCAGCAGCGAAACAGGGGACATCTACGAGCAGTACTTC. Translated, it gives CASSETGDIYEQYF.